This T cell receptor (beta chain) originates from a study of T cell responses to AZD1222 COVID-19 vaccine. It was second doses at about 4 or about 12 weeks that were pooled. Germline V gene data show CDR1 as MNHEY and CDR2 as SMNVEV (reference sequence). Trimming removed 7 bases from V and 0 bases from J, with 10 bases in between. This CDR3 is 14 amino acids long. The assay was immunoSEQ multiplex PCR, and TCRdb's table has in-frame clones only and misses some. The repertoire holds about 120,000 clones, with roughly nine tenths as singletons. The clonotype originates from an adult who received the AZD1222 COVID-19 vaccine. Here the sequenced sample was peripheral blood, taken 28 days after the second AZD1222 dose. This chain links TRBV27 with TRBJ2-1; tentative D call: TRBD2 (6 bases). This CDR3 is CASTSASSYNEQFF. CDR3 sequence (DNA): TGTGCCAGCACTAGCGCGAGCTCCTACAATGAGCAGTTCTTC.